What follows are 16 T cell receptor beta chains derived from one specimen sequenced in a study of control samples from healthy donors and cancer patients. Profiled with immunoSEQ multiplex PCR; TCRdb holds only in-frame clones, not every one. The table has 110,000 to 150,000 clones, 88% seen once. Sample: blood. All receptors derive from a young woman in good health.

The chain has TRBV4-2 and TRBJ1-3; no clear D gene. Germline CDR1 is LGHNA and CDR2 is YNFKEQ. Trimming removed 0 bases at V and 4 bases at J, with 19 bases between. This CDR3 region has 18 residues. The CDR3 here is CASSQDQVVAGTGNTIYF. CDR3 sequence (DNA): TGTGCCAGCAGCCAAGATCAAGTGGTTGCAGGTACGGGAAACACCATATATTTT.

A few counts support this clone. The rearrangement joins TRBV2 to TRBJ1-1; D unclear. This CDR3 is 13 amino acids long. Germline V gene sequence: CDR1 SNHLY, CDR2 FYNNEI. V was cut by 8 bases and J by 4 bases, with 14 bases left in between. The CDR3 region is CASDTVPSTEAFF. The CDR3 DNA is TGTGCCAGCGATACAGTCCCCAGCACTGAAGCTTTCTTT. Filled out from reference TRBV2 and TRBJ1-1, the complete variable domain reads EPEVTQTPSHQVTQMGQEVILRCVPISNHLYFYWYRQILGQKVEFLVSFYNNEISEKSEIFDDQFSVERPDGSNFTLKIRSTKLEDSAMYFCASDTVPSTEAFFGQGTRLTVV.

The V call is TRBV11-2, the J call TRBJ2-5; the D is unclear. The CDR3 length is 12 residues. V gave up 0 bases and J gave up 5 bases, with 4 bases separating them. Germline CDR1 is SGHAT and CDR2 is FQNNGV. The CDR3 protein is CASSLERETQYF. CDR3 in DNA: TGTGCCAGCAGCTTAGAGCGGGAGACCCAGTACTTC.

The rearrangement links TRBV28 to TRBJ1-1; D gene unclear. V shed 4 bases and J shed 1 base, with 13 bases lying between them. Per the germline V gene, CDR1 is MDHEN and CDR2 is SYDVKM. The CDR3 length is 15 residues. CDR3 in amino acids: CASSSYGVQNTEAFF. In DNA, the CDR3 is TGTGCCAGCAGTTCCTATGGGGTACAGAACACTGAAGCTTTCTTT.

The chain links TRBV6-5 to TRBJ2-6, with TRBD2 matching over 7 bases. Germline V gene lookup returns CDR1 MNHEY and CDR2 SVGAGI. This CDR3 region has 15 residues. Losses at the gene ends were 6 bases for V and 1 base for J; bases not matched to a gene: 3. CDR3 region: CASRRRGSGANVLTF. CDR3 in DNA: TGTGCCAGCAGGCGGCGGGGGTCTGGGGCCAACGTCCTGACTTTC.

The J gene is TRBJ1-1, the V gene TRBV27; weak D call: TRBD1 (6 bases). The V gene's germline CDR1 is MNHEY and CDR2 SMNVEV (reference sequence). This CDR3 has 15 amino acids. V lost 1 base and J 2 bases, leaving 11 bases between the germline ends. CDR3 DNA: TGTGCCAGCAGTTTATTCCCGACAGGCAACACTGAAGCTTTCTTT. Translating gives CASSLFPTGNTEAFF.

In nucleotides, the CDR3 is TGTGCCAGCAGCTTGATGGGGGCTAGCGAGAACAATGAGCAGTTCTTC. Translated: CASSLMGASENNEQFF. V is TRBV5-4 and J is TRBJ2-1, with D perhaps being TRBD1 or TRBD2 (6 bases each). The CDR3 has 16 amino acids. CDR1 and CDR2 (germline): SGHNT, YYREEE (reference sequence). V was cut by 1 base and J by 5 bases, with 16 bases left in between. Full variable domain (remainder filled in from reference TRBV5-4 and TRBJ2-1): ETGVTQSPTHLIKTRGQQVTLRCSSQSGHNTVSWYQQALGQGPQFIFQYYREEENGRGNFPPRFSGLQFPNYSSELNVNALELDDSALYLCASSLMGASENNEQFFGPGTRLTVL.

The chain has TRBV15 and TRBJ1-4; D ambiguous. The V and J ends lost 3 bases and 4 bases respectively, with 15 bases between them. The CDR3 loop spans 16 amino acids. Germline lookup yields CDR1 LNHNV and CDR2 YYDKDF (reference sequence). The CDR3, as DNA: TGTGCCACCAGCAGGAGTCCGGGATCAGTTAATGAAAAACTGTTTTTT. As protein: CATSRSPGSVNEKLFF.

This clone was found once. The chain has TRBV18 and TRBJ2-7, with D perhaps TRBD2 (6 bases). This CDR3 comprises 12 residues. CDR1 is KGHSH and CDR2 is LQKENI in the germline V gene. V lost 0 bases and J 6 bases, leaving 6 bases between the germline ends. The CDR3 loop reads CASSPPGGEQYF. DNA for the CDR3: TGTGCCAGCTCACCACCGGGGGGCGAGCAGTACTTC.

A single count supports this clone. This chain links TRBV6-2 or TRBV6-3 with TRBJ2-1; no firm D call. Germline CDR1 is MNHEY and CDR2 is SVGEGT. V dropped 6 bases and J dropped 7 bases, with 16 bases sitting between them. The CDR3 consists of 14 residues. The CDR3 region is CASSPAGQRNEQFF. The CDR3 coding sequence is TGTGCCAGCAGCCCCGCTGGCCAGCGAAATGAGCAGTTCTTC.

The CDR3 sequence is CASSQVLGLFGQGLPSQNTIYF. Here the CDR3 DNA reads TGTGCCAGCAGCCAAGTTTTAGGTCTATTTGGACAGGGGCTTCCCTCGCAAAACACCATATATTTT. J is TRBJ1-3 and V is TRBV3-1 (or the pseudogene TRBV3-2); TRBD1 matches 9 bases. Per germline, CDR1 LGHDT and CDR2 YNNKEL (reference sequence). The CDR3 has 22 residues. J gave up 6 bases and V 1 base, and 25 bases lay outside the gene matches.

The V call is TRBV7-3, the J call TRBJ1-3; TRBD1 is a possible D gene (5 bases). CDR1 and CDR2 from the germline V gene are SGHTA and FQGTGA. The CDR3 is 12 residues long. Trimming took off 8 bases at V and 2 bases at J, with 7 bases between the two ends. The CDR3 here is CASGGAGNTIYF. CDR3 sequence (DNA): TGTGCCAGCGGGGGGGCTGGAAACACCATATATTTT.

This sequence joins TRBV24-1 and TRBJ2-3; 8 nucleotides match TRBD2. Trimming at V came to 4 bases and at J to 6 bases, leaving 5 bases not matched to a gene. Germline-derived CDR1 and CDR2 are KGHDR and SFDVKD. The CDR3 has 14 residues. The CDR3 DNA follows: TGTGCCACCAGTGACCCGGGGGGGCAGGATACGCAGTATTTT. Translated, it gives CATSDPGGQDTQYF.

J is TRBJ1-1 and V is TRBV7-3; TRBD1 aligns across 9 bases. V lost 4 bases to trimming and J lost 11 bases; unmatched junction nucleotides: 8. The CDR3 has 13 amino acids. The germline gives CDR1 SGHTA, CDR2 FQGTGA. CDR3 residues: CASSSPGQGLAFF. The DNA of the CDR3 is TGTGCCAGCAGCTCGCCGGGACAGGGCTTGGCTTTCTTT.

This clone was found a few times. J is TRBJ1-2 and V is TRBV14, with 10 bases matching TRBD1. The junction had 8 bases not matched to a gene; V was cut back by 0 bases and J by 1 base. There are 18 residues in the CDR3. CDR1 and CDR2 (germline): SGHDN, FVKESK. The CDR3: CASSQDRTGGDLNYGYTF. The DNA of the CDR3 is TGTGCCAGCAGCCAAGACAGGACAGGGGGAGACCTTAACTATGGCTACACCTTC.

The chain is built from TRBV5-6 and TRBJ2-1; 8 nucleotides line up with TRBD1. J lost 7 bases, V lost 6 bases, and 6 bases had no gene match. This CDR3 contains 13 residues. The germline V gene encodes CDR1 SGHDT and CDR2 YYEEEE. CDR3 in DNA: TGTGCCAGCACCCGGACAGGGCCAAATGAGCAGTTCTTC. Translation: CASTRTGPNEQFF.